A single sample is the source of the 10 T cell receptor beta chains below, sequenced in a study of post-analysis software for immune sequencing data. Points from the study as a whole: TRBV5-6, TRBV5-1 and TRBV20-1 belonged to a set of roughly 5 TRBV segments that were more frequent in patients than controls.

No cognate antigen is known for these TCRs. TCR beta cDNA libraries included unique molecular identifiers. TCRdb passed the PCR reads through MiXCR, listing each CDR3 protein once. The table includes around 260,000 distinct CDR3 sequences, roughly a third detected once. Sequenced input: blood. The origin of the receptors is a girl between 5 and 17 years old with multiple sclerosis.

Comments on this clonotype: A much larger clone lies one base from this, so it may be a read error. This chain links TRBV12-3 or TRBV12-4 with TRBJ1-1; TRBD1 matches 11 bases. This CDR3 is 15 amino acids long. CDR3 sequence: CASSRTGGEGTGAFF. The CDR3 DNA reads TGTGCCAGCAGTCGGACAGGGGGCGAGGGGACTGGAGCTTTCTTT.

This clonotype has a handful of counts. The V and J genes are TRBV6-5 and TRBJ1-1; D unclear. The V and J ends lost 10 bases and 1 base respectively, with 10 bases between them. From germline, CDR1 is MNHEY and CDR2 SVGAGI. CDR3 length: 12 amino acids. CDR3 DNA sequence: TGTGCCACCAGGCCAGGGAACACTGAAGCTTTCTTT. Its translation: CATRPGNTEAFF.

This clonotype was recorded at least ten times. CDR3: CASSPEDARYNSPLHF. CDR3 DNA sequence: TGTGCCAGCTCACCGGAGGACGCGCGGTATAATTCACCCCTCCACTTT. This rearrangement joins TRBV18 to TRBJ1-6; D uncertain. Germline CDR1 KGHSH, CDR2 LQKENI. The V end was cut by 3 bases, the J end by 4 bases, with 13 bases between. This CDR3 spans 16 amino acids.

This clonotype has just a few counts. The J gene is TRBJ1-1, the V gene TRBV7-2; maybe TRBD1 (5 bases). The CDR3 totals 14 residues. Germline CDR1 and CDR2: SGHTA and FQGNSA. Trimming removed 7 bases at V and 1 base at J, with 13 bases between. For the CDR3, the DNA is TGTGCCAGCACCCCGGGGGTAGGGAACACTGAAGCTTTCTTT. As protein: CASTPGVGNTEAFF. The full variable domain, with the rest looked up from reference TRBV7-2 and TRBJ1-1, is GAGVSQSPSNKVTEKGKDVELRCDPISGHTALYWYRQSLGQGLEFLIYFQGNSAPDKSGLPSDRFSAERTGGSVSTLTIQRTQQEDSAVYLCASTPGVGNTEAFFGQGTRLTVV.

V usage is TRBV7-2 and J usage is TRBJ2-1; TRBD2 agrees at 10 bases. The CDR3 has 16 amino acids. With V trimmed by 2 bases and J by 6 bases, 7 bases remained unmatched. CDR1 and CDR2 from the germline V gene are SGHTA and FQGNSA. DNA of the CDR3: TGTGCCAGCAGCTTAATAACTAGCGGGATGGTCAATGAGCAGTTCTTC. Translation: CASSLITSGMVNEQFF.

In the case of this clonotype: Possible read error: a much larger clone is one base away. The DNA for the CDR3 is TGTGCCAGCAGTTCGCTGACTAGCGGAGACTACAATGAGCAGTACTTC. Translated: CASSSLTSGDYNEQYF. This sequence joins TRBV6-2 or TRBV6-3 and TRBJ2-7; 9 bases fit TRBD2. V shed 4 bases and J 7 bases; nucleotides not matched to a gene: 14. The CDR3 is 16 residues long. Germline V gene lookup returns CDR1 MNHEY and CDR2 SVGEGT.

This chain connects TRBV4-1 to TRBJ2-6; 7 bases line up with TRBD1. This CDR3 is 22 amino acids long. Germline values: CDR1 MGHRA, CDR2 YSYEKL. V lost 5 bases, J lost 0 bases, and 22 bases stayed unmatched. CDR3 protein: CASSTVPGTDLFLNSGANVLTF. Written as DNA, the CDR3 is TGCGCCAGCAGCACCGTTCCCGGGACAGACTTATTTTTGAACTCTGGGGCCAACGTCCTGACTTTC.

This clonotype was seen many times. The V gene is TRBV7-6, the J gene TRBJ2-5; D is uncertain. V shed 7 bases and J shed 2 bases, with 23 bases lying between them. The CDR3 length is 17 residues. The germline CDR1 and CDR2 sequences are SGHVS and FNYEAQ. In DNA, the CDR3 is TGTGCCAGCACCCCTCCCCCAAAGTCGAGTGTTCAAGAGACCCAGTACTTC. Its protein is CASTPPPKSSVQETQYF. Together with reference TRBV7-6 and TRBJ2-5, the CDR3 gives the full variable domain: GAGVSQSPRYKVTKRGQDVALRCDPISGHVSLYWYRQALGQGPEFLTYFNYEAQQDKSGLPNDRFSAERPEGSISTLTIQRTEQRDSAMYRCASTPPPKSSVQETQYFGPGTRLLVL.

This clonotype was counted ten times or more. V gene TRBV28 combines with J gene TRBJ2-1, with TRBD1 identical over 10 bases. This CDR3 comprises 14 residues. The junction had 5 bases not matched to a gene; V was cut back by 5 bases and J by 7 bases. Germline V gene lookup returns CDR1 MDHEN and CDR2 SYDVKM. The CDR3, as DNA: TGTGCCAGCAGTAGGGACAGGGGAATGAATGAGCAGTTCTTC. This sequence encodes CASSRDRGMNEQFF.

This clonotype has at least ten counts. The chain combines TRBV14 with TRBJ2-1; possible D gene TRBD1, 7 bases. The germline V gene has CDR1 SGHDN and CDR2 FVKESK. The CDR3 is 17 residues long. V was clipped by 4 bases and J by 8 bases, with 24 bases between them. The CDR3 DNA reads TGTGCCAGCAGCCGGAACCGACCGGGACAGACTAGGGATGAGCAGTTCTTC. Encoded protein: CASSRNRPGQTRDEQFF. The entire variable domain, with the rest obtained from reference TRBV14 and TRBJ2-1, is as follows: EAGVTQFPSHSVIEKGQTVTLRCDPISGHDNLYWYRRVMGKEIKFLLHFVKESKQDESGMPNNRFLAERTGGTYSTLKVQPAELEDSGVYFCASSRNRPGQTRDEQFFGPGTRLTVL.